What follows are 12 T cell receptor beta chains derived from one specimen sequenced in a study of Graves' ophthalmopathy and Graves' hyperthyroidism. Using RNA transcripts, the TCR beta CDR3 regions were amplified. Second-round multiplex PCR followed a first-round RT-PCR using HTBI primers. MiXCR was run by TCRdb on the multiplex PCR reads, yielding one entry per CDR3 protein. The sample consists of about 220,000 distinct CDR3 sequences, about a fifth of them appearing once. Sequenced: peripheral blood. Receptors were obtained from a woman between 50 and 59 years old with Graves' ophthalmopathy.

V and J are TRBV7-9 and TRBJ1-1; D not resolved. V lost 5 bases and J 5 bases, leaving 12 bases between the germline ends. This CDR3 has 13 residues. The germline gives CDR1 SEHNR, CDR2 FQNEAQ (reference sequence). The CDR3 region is CASSADPATEAFF. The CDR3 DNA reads TGTGCCAGCAGCGCTGACCCCGCGACTGAAGCTTTCTTT.

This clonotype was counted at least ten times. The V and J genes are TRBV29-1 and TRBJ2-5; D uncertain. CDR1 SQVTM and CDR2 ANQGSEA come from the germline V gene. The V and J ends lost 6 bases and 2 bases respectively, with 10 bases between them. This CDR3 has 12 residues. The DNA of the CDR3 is TGCAGCGTCGGCGGATTTCAAGAGACCCAGTACTTC. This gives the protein CSVGGFQETQYF.

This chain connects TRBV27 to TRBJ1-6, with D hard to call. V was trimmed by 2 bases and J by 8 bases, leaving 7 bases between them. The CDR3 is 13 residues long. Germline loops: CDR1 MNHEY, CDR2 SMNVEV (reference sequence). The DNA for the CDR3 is TGTGCCAGCAGTTTAGTCGGGGATTCACCCCTCCACTTT. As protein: CASSLVGDSPLHF.

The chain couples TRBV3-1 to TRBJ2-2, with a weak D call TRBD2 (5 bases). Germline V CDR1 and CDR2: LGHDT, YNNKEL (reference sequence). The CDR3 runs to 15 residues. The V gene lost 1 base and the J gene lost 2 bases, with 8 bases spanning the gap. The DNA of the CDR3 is TGTGCCAGCAGCCAAGGGACTGTTAACACCGGGGAGCTGTTTTTT. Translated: CASSQGTVNTGELFF.

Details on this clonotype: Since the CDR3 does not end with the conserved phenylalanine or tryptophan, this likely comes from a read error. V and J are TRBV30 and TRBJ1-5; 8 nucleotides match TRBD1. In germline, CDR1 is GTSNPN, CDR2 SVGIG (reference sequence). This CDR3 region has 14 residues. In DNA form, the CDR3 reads TGCGCCTGGAGTCAGGGGGACAGGAATCAGCCCCAGCATCTT. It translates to CAWSQGDRNQPQHL.

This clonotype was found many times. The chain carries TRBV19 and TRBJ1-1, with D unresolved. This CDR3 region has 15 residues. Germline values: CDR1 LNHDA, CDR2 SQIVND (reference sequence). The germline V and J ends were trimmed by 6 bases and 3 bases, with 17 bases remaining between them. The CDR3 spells CASRYGPPVDTEAFF. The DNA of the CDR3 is TGTGCCAGTAGATATGGACCGCCGGTCGACACTGAAGCTTTCTTT.

CDR3 sequence (DNA): TGCAGTGCTAGAGATCAAGGGCCCTATAATTCACCCCTCCACTTT. It codes for CSARDQGPYNSPLHF. The V and J genes are TRBV20-1 and TRBJ1-6; no firm D call. The CDR3 length is 15 residues. V shed 0 bases and J shed 2 bases, with 8 bases lying between them. Germline CDR1 reads DFQATT; CDR2 reads SNEGSKA (reference sequence).

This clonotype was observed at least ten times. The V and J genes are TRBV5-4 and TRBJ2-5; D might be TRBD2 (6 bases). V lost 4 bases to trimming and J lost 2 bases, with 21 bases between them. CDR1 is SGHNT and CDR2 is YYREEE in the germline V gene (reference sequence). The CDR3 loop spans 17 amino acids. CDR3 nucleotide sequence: TGTGCCAGCAGCCTCAGACTAGGGCGATCTCGTCAAGAGACCCAGTACTTC. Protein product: CASSLRLGRSRQETQYF.

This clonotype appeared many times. The CDR3 sequence: CASSSETGFEGYTF. For the CDR3, the DNA is TGTGCCAGCAGCAGTGAAACAGGGTTCGAGGGCTACACCTTC. The rearrangement joins TRBV7-8 to TRBJ1-2; possible D gene TRBD1, 6 bases. The germline CDR1 and CDR2 sequences are SGHVS and FQNEAQ. V lost 5 bases, J lost 8 bases, and 18 bases lay in between. There are 14 residues in the CDR3.

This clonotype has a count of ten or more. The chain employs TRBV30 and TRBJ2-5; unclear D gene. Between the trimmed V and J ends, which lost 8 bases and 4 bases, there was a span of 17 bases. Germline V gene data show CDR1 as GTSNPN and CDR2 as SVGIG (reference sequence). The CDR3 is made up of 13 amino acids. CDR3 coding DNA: TGTGCCGGTTACAGAGAGCTGGGAGAGACCCAGTACTTC. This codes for CAGYRELGETQYF.

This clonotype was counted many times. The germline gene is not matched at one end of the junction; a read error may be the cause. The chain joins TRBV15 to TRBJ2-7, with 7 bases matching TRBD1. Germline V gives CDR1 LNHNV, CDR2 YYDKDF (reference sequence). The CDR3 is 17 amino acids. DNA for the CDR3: TGTGCCTCCAGCAGAGATAGCCCCGGCAGGGGGTCCTACGAGCAGTACTTC. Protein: CASSRDSPGRGSYEQYF.

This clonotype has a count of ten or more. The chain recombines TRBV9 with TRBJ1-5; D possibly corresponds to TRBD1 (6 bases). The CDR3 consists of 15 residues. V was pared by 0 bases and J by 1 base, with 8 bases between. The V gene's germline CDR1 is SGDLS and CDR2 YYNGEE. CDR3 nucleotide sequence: TGTGCCAGCAGCGTAGACGGACAGAGCAATCAGCCCCAGCATTTT. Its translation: CASSVDGQSNQPQHF.